Listed below are T cell receptor beta chains from one sample, sequenced in a study of cytomegalovirus exposure and HLA in healthy donors. Some clones are missing from TCRdb's copy, which holds only in-frame ones; the method was immunoSEQ multiplex PCR. This sample has roughly 56,000 clones, with roughly nine tenths found just once. Input material: PBMCs. The receptors originated from a woman aged 25 to 39 in good health and CMV-seronegative. The CDR3 runs from the conserved cysteine through the conserved F or W. The D gene is left open where the match is weak. Some rows mark clone size as missing; the rest say once, few, many or name a class of expanded clone.

D	V	J	size	CDR3	DNA
.	TRBV19	TRBJ1-2	.	CAPGGSLNYGYTF	TGTGCGCCGGGGGGCAGTCTTAACTATGGCTACACCTTC
.	TRBV29-1	TRBJ2-7	.	CSVSHRDEQYF	TGCAGCGTTAGTCACAGGGACGAGCAGTACTTC
TRBD1	TRBV25-1	TRBJ1-2	few	CASRKPGQDGGDGYTF	TGTGCCAGCAGAAAACCAGGACAGGATGGAGGGGATGGCTACACCTTC
.	TRBV4-1	TRBJ2-1	.	CASRPTLSSYNEQFF	TGCGCCAGCAGACCGACTTTGAGCTCCTACAATGAGCAGTTCTTC
TRBD2	TRBV12-5	TRBJ2-1	.	CASGFGGRASNEQFF	TGTGCTAGTGGTTTTGGGGGGAGGGCCTCGAATGAGCAGTTCTTC
.	TRBV11-3	TRBJ2-5	.	CASSFAGQETQYF	TGTGCCAGCAGCTTTGCAGGCCAAGAGACCCAGTACTTC
.	TRBV29-1	TRBJ1-2	.	CSVVLSRDIHGYTF	TGCAGCGTTGTATTGTCCCGGGACATACATGGCTACACCTTC
TRBD2	TRBV19	TRBJ2-7	.	CASSLTGTRVYEQYF	TGTGCCAGCAGTCTGACGGGGACTAGAGTCTACGAGCAGTACTTC
.	TRBV7-9	TRBJ1-1	.	CASSRRGSGRSTEAFF	TGTGCCAGCAGCCGGCGAGGGAGTGGTCGGTCCACTGAAGCTTTCTTT
TRBD2	TRBV6-4	TRBJ2-2	.	CASSERTSDITGELFF	TGTGCCAGCAGTGAGAGGACTAGCGACATAACCGGGGAGCTGTTTTTT
.	TRBV5-4	TRBJ2-7	.	CASSRGGTESYEQYF	TGTGCCAGCAGCCGCGGCGGGACAGAGAGCTACGAGCAGTACTTC
.	TRBV6-6	TRBJ2-1	.	CASSRTNGEQFF	TGTGCCAGCAGCAGGACAAACGGGGAGCAGTTCTTC
.	TRBV27	TRBJ2-5	.	CASSFTYPNSKIQETQYF	TGTGCCAGCAGTTTCACCTACCCGAACTCTAAAATACAAGAGACCCAGTACTTC
.	TRBV28	TRBJ1-1	.	CASTSGGLNTEAFF	TGTGCCAGCACCTCGGGGGGGCTGAACACTGAAGCTTTCTTT
.	TRBV28	TRBJ1-2	.	CASSRTANYGYTF	TGTGCCAGCAGTCGGACAGCTAACTATGGCTACACCTTC
.	TRBV27	TRBJ2-1	.	CASSLSSYNEQFF	TGTGCCAGCAGTTTGAGCTCCTACAATGAGCAGTTCTTC
.	TRBV4-1	TRBJ2-7	.	CASSQEHLGHYEQYF	TGCGCCAGCAGCCAAGAGCATCTCGGACACTACGAGCAGTACTTC
.	TRBV9	TRBJ2-5	.	CASSASGTRETQYF	TGTGCCAGCAGCGCCTCCGGGACACGGGAGACCCAGTACTTC
TRBD1	TRBV6-6	TRBJ1-2	.	CASSGQGLGGYTF	TGTGCCAGCAGTGGACAGGGTCTCGGTGGCTACACCTTC
TRBD1	TRBV29-1	TRBJ2-2	once	CSVGGTTGGRIAGELFF	TGCAGCGTTGGGGGGACTACAGGGGGCCGTATCGCCGGGGAGCTGTTTTTT
.	TRBV27	TRBJ1-1	.	CASRIQGVNTEAFF	TGTGCCAGCAGGATACAGGGAGTAAACACTGAAGCTTTCTTT
TRBD1	TRBV7-9	TRBJ2-5	.	CASSLEMGQGRETQYF	TGTGCCAGCAGCTTAGAGATGGGACAGGGGAGGGAGACCCAGTACTTC
.	TRBV5-1	TRBJ1-4	once	CASSLTLRANEKLFF	TGCGCCAGCAGCTTAACTCTCAGGGCTAATGAAAAACTGTTTTTT
.	TRBV6-5	TRBJ1-1	.	CASAWRGQNTEAFF	TGTGCCAGCGCTTGGAGGGGCCAGAACACTGAAGCTTTCTTT
.	TRBV6-1	TRBJ2-7	.	CASNKDTYEQYF	TGTGCCAGCAATAAAGACACCTACGAGCAGTACTTC
.	TRBV9	TRBJ2-7	.	CASSTGGADSYEQYF	TGTGCCAGCAGCACGGGGGGCGCGGATTCCTACGAGCAGTACTTC
TRBD1	TRBV4-2	TRBJ1-1	.	CASSQDTGVGTEAFF	TGTGCCAGCAGCCAAGACACAGGGGTGGGCACTGAAGCTTTCTTT
TRBD1	TRBV6-1	TRBJ1-5	once	CASSSQGDQPQHF	TGTGCCAGCAGTTCCCAGGGGGATCAGCCCCAGCATTTT
TRBD2	TRBV27	TRBJ2-1	.	CASSRRTSGRGGTGNEQFF	TGTGCCAGCAGTCGAAGGACTAGCGGGAGAGGGGGCACGGGTAATGAGCAGTTCTTC
.	TRBV4-3	TRBJ2-6	.	CASSPNMGIPGANVLTF	TGCGCCAGCAGCCCGAACATGGGCATCCCTGGGGCCAACGTCCTGACTTTC
.	TRBV5-4	TRBJ2-5	.	CASSLTDVGETQYF	TGTGCCAGCAGCTTGACAGATGTAGGAGAGACCCAGTACTTC
TRBD2	TRBV19	TRBJ2-1	.	CASTPPSGSVAKQNEQFF	TGTGCCAGTACCCCGCCTAGCGGGAGCGTGGCGAAACAAAATGAGCAGTTCTTC
.	TRBV6-5	TRBJ1-3	.	CASSYQNTIYF	TGTGCCAGCAGTTACCAAAACACCATATATTTT
TRBD1	TRBV27	TRBJ1-5	.	CASSPRGDRSNQPQHF	TGTGCCAGCAGCCCCAGGGGGGATCGGAGCAATCAGCCCCAGCATTTT
TRBD1	TRBV7-2	TRBJ1-1	.	CASSPGTGDLNTEAFF	TGTGCCAGCAGCCCGGGGACAGGGGATTTGAACACTGAAGCTTTCTTT
TRBD1	TRBV7-2	TRBJ2-4	.	CASSGTGAGDIQYF	TGTGCCAGCAGCGGGACAGGGGCAGGGGACATTCAGTACTTC
.	TRBV19	TRBJ1-3	.	CASSKGSSGNTIYF	TGTGCCAGTAGTAAGGGGTCCTCTGGAAACACCATATATTTT
TRBD2	TRBV7-3	TRBJ2-3	.	CASSLALAGPTDTQYF	TGTGCCAGCAGCTTAGCGCTAGCGGGGCCCACAGATACGCAGTATTTT
TRBD1	TRBV5-4	TRBJ2-5	.	CASSLPTGFQETQYF	TGTGCCAGCAGCTTGCCGACAGGGTTCCAAGAGACCCAGTACTTC
.	TRBV28	TRBJ1-3	.	CASSLIMGGPSSGNTIYF	TGTGCCAGCAGTTTAATTATGGGGGGTCCCAGCTCTGGAAACACCATATATTTT
.	TRBV28	TRBJ1-5	.	CASSPFKGAGQPQHF	TGTGCCAGCAGCCCCTTTAAAGGGGCAGGACAGCCCCAGCATTTT
.	TRBV28	TRBJ1-1	.	CASSYYTEAFF	TGTGCCAGCAGTTACTACACTGAAGCTTTCTTT
TRBD2	TRBV11-1	TRBJ2-3	.	CASSGWTSGQDTQYF	TGTGCCAGCAGCGGATGGACTAGCGGACAAGATACGCAGTATTTT
.	TRBV7-3	TRBJ2-7	.	CASSLASGLEQYF	TGTGCCAGCAGCTTAGCGTCCGGTCTGGAGCAGTACTTC
TRBD1	TRBV7-2	TRBJ1-4	.	CASSSQQGAPLEKLFF	TGTGCCAGCAGCTCCCAACAGGGGGCGCCCCTGGAAAAACTGTTTTTT
TRBD2	TRBV4-3	TRBJ2-1	.	CASSPNPGTSGYNEQFF	TGCGCCAGCAGCCCAAACCCCGGGACTAGCGGCTACAATGAGCAGTTCTTC
TRBD2	TRBV19	TRBJ2-6	.	CASSIALAGGRSGANVLTF	TGTGCCAGTAGTATAGCACTAGCGGGAGGTAGGTCTGGGGCCAACGTCCTGACTTTC
.	TRBV6-1	TRBJ2-5	.	CASTVRGKETQYF	TGTGCCAGCACCGTACGGGGAAAAGAGACCCAGTACTTC
.	TRBV5-4	TRBJ2-5	.	CASSLSGSQETQYF	TGTGCCAGCAGCTTGTCCGGGAGTCAAGAGACCCAGTACTTC
.	TRBV6-5	TRBJ1-2	once	CASSYFGLVLYGYTF	TGTGCCAGCAGTTACTTCGGGTTGGTGCTCTACGGCTACACCTTC
TRBD1	TRBV28	TRBJ1-5	.	CASVPGTGGNQPQHF	TGTGCCAGCGTCCCCGGGACAGGGGGGAATCAGCCCCAGCATTTT
TRBD1	TRBV18	TRBJ2-7	.	CASSRTGTEHSYEQYF	TGTGCCAGCTCACGGACCGGGACAGAACACTCCTACGAGCAGTACTTC
TRBD2	TRBV27	TRBJ2-7	.	CASSLSSGEGPYEQYF	TGTGCCAGCAGTCTCTCTAGCGGGGAGGGACCCTACGAGCAGTACTTC
.	TRBV7-9	TRBJ2-3	once	CASSFTASVYTDTQYF	TGTGCCAGCAGCTTTACTGCTAGCGTCTACACAGATACGCAGTATTTT
TRBD1	TRBV9	TRBJ1-2	.	CASSHDLGTGDGYTF	TGTGCCAGCAGCCATGACTTAGGGACAGGGGATGGCTACACCTTC